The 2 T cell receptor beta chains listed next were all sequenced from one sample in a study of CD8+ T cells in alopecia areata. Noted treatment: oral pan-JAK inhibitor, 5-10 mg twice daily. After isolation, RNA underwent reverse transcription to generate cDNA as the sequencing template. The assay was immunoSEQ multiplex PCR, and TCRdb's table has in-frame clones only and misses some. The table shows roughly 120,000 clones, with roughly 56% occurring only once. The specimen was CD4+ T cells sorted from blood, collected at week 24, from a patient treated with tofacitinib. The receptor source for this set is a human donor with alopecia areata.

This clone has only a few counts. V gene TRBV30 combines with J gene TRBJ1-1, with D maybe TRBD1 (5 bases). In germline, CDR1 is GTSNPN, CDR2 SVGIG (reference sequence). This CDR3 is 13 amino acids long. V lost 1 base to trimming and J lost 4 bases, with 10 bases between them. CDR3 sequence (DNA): TGTGCCTGGAGTGGTCAGGGCCCCACTGAAGCTTTCTTT. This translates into CAWSGQGPTEAFF.

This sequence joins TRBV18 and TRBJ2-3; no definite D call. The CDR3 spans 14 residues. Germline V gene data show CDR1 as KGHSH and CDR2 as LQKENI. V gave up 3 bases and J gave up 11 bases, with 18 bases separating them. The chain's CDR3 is CASSPLDAYALQYF. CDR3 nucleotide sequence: TGTGCCAGCTCACCCTTGGACGCTTACGCTTTGCAGTATTTT.